Sequencing of this T cell receptor beta chain was carried out in a study of T cell responses to AZD1222 COVID-19 vaccine. Study conclusions and caveats: At 160-218 and 743-854, vaccine-associated CD4 TCRs were dominant, and they spanned spike. There were mostly white British donors and more females than males, and clonal diversity was possibly underestimated. Baseline serostatus was positive in only a handful of AZD1222 recipients. There were repertoire samples only from the period after the peak T cell response.

As for this clone: No antigen is known for it.

Germline V CDR1 and CDR2: LGHDT, YNNKEL (reference sequence). V lost 3 bases and J 8 bases, leaving 14 bases between the germline ends. This CDR3 contains 13 residues. Assay: immunoSEQ multiplex PCR; the TCRdb copy retains only in-frame clones and omits some. The sample has 120,000 or so clones; more than 80% are singletons. This material consisted of peripheral blood, taken on day 0 of AZD1222 vaccination. The origin of this receptor is an adult in good health. The chain uses TRBV3-1 (or the pseudogene TRBV3-2) and TRBJ2-7, with D possibly being TRBD1 (6 bases). The CDR3 sequence: CASSQGASLKQYF. The CDR3 nucleotides are TGTGCCAGCAGCCAGGGGGCCAGCCTCAAGCAGTACTTC.